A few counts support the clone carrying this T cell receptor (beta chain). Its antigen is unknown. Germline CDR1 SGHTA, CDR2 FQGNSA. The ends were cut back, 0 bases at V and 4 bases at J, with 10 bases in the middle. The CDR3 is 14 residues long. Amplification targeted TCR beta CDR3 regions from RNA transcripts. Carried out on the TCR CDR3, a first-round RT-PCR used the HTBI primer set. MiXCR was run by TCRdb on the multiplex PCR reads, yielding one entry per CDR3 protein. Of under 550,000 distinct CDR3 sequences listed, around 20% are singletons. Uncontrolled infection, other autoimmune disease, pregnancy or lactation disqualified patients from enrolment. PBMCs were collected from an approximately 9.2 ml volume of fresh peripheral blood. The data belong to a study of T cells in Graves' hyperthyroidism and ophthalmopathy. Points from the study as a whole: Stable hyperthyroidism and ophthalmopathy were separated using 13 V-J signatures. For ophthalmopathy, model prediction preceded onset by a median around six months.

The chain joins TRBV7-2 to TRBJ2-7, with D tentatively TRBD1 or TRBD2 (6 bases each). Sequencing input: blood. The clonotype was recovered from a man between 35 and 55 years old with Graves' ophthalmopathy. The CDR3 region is CASSLAGGHYEQYF. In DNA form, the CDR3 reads TGTGCCAGCAGCTTAGCCGGGGGCCATTACGAGCAGTACTTC.